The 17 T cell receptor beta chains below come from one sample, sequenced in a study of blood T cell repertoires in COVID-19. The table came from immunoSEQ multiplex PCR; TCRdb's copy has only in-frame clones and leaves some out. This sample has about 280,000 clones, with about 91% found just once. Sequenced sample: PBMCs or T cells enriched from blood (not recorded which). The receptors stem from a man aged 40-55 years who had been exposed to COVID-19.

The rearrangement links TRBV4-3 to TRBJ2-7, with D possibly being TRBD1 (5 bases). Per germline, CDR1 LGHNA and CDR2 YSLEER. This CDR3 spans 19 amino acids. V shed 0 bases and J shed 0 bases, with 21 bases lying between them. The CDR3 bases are TGCGCCAGCAGCCAAGAATGGGCACTCGAGATCCAGGGCTCCTACGAGCAGTACTTC. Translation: CASSQEWALEIQGSYEQYF.

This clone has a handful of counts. CDR3 bases: TGTGCCTGGAGTGTAGAGTATCGACTAGACGGGGGTCCCACAGATACGCAGTATTTT. Protein sequence: CAWSVEYRLDGGPTDTQYF. This chain joins TRBV30 and TRBJ2-3; D perhaps matches TRBD2 (6 bases). CDR1 is GTSNPN, CDR2 SVGIG, per germline (reference sequence). Trimming removed 0 bases from V and 2 bases from J, with 24 bases in between. This CDR3 spans 19 amino acids.

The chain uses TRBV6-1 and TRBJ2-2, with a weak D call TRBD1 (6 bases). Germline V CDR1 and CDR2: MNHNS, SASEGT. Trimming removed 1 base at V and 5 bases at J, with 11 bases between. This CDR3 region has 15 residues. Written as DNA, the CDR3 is TGTGCCAGCAGTGAAGGCCCAGGGGAAACCGGGGAGCTGTTTTTT. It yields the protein CASSEGPGETGELFF.

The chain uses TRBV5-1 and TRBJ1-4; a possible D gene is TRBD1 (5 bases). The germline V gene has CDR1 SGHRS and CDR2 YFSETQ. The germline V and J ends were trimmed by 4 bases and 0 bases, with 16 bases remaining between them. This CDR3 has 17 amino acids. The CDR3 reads CASSPGVAGTTNEKLFF. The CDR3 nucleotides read TGCGCCAGCAGCCCGGGGGTCGCCGGGACAACTAATGAAAAACTGTTTTTT.

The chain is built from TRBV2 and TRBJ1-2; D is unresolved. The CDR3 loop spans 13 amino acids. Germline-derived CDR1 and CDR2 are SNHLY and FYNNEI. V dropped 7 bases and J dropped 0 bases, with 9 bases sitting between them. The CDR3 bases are TGTGCCAGCAATATTAAATCTAACTATGGCTACACCTTC. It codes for CASNIKSNYGYTF.

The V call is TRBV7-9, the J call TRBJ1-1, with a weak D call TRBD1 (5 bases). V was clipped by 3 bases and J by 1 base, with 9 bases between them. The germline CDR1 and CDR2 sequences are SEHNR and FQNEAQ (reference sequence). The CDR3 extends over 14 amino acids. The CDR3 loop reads CASSFGQGNTEAFF. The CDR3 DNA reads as TGTGCCAGCAGCTTCGGGCAGGGGAACACTGAAGCTTTCTTT.

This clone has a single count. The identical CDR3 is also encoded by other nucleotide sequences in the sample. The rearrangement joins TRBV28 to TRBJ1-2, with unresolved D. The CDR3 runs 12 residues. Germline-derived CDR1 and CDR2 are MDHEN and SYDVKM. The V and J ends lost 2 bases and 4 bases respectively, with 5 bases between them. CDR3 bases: TGTGCCAGCAGTTTACGCGGCTATGGCTACACCTTC. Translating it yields CASSLRGYGYTF.

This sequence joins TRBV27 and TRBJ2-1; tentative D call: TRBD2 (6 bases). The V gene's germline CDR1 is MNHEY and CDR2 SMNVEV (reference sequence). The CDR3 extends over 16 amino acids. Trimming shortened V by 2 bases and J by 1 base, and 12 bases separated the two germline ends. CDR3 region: CASSLRGSGSYNEQFF. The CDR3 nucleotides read TGTGCCAGCAGTTTACGGGGAAGCGGGTCCTACAATGAGCAGTTCTTC.

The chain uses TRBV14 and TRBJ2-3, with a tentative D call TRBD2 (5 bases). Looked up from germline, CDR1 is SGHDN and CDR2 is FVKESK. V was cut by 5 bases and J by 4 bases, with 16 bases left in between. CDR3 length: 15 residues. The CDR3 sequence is CASSSGIKISDTQYF. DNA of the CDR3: TGTGCCAGCAGCTCCGGGATAAAGATTTCAGATACGCAGTATTTT.

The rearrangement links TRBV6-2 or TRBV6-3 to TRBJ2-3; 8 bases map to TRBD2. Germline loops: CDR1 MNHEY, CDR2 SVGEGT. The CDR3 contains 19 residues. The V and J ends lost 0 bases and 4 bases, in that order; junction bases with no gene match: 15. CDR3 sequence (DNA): TGTGCCAGCAGTTACTCGCCGAAGGGGACTAGTTGGGGCCCAGATACGCAGTATTTT. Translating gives CASSYSPKGTSWGPDTQYF.

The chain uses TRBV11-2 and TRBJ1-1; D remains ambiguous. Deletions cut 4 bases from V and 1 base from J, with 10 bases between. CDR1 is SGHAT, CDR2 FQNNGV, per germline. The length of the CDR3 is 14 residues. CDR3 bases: TGTGCCAGCAGCTGGGGAGGAACGAACACTGAAGCTTTCTTT. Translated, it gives CASSWGGTNTEAFF.

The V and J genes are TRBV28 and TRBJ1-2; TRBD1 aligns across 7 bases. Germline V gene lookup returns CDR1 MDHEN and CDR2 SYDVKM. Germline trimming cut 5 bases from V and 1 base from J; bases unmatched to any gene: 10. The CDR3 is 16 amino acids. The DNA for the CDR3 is TGTGCCAGCAGTGACCAGGGACAGCCATTTAACTATGGCTACACCTTC. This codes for CASSDQGQPFNYGYTF.

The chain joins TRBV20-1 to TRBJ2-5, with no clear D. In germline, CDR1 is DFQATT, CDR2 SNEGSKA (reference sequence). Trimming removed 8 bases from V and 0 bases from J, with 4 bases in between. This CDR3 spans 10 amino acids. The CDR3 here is CSPYQETQYF. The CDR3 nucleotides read TGCAGTCCGTACCAAGAGACCCAGTACTTC.

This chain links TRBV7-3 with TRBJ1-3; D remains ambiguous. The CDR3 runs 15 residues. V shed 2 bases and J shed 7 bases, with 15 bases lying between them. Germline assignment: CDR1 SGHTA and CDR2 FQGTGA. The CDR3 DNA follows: TGTGCCAGCAGCTTAGAGGGCCATCCTTCTAACACCATATATTTT. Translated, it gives CASSLEGHPSNTIYF.

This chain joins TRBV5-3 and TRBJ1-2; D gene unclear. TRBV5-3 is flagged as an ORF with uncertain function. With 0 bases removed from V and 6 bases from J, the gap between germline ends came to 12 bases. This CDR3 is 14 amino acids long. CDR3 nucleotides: TGTGCCAGAAGCTTGGCAGAGCCGAGGAATGGCTACACCTTC. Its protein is CARSLAEPRNGYTF.

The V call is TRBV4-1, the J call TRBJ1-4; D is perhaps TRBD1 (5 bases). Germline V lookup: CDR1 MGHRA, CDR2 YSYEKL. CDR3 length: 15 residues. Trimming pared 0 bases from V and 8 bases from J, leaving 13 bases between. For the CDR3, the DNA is TGCGCCAGCAGCCAAGATCAAGGGGTTGGAGAAAAACTGTTTTTT. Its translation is CASSQDQGVGEKLFF.

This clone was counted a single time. In nucleotides, the CDR3 is TGTGCCAGCAGACGATCTACGGGACAGGCTACCTACGAGCAGTACTTC. Protein product: CASRRSTGQATYEQYF. The chain recombines TRBV7-2 with TRBJ2-7; 8 bases match TRBD1. The V gene's germline CDR1 is SGHTA and CDR2 FQGNSA. This CDR3 region has 16 residues. The V and J ends lost 6 bases and 2 bases, in that order; junction bases with no gene match: 12.